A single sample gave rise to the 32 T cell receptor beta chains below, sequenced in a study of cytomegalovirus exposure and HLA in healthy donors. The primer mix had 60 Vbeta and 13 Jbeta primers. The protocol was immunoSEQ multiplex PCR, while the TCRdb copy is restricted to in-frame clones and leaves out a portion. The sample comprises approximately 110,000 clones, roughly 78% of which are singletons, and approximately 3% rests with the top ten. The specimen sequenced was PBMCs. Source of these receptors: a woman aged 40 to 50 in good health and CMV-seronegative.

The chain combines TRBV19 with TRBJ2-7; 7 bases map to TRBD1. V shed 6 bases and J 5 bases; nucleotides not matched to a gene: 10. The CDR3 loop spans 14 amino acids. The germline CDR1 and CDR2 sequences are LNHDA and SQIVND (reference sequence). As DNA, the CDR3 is TGTGCCAGTAGCCCCCCAGGGGGAAGGGACGAGCAGTACTTC. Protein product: CASSPPGGRDEQYF.

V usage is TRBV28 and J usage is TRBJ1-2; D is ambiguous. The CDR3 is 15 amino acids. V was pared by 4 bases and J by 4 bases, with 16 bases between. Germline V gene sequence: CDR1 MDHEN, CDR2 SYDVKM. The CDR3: CASSSEAPGGYGYTF. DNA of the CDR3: TGTGCCAGCAGTTCCGAGGCTCCCGGAGGCTATGGCTACACCTTC.

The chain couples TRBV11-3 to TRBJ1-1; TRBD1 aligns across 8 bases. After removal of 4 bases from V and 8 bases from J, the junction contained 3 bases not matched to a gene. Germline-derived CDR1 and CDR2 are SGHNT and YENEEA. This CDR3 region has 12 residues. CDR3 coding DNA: TGTGCCAGCAGCTCTACAGGGGGAGAAGCTTTCTTT. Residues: CASSSTGGEAFF. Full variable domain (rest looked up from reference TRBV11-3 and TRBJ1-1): EAGVVQSPRYKIIEKKQPVAFWCNPISGHNTLYWYLQNLGQGPELLIRYENEEAVDDSQLPKDRFSAERLKGVDSTLKIQPAELGDSAVYLCASSSTGGEAFFGQGTRLTVV.

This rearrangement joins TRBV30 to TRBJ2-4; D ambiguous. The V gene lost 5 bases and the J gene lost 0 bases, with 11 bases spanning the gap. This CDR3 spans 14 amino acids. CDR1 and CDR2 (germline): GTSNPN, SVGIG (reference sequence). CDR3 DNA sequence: TGTGCCTGGTCCTTACTTCTAGCCAAAAACATTCAGTACTTC. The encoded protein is CAWSLLLAKNIQYF.

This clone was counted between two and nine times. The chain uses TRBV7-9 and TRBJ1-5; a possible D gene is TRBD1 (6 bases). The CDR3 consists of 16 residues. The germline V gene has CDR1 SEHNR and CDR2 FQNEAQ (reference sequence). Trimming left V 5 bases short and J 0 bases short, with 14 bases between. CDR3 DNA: TGTGCCAGCAGCAATCAAGGACAGCTTAGCAATCAGCCCCAGCATTTT. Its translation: CASSNQGQLSNQPQHF.

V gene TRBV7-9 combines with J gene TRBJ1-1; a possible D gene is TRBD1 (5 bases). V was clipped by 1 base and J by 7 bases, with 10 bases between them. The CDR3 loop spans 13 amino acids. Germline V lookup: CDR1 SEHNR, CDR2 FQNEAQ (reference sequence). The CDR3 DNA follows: TGTGCCAGCAGCTTAGAAGGGGATAGTGAAGCTTTCTTT. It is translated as CASSLEGDSEAFF.

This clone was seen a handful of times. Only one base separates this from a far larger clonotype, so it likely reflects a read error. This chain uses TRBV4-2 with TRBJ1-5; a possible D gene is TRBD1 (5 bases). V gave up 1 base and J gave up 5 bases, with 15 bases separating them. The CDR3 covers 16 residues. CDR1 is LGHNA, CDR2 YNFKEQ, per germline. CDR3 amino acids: CASSQVADGRDQPQHF. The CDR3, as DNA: TGTGCCAGCAGCCAAGTCGCTGACGGCAGGGATCAGCCCCAGCATTTT.

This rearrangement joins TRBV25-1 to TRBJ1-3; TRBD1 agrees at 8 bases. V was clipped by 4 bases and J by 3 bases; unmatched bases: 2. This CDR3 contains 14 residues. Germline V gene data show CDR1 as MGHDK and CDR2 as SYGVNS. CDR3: CASSGTGFGNTIYF. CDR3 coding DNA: TGTGCCAGCAGTGGGACAGGGTTTGGAAACACCATATATTTT.

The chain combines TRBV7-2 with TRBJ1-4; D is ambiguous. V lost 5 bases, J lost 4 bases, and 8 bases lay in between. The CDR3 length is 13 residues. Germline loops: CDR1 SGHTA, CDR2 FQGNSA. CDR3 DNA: TGTGCCAGCAGCGTGGGCTTTAATGAAAAACTGTTTTTT. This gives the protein CASSVGFNEKLFF.

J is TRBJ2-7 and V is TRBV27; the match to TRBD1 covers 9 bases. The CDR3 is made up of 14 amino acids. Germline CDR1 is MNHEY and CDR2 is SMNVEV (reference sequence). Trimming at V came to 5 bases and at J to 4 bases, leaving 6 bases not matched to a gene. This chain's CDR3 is CASSKGDRVYEQYF. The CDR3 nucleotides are TGTGCCAGCAGTAAGGGGGACAGGGTGTACGAGCAGTACTTC.

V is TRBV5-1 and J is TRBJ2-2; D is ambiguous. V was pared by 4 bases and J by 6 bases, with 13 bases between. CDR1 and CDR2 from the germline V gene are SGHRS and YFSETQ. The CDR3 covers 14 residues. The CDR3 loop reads CASSDSPSSGELFF. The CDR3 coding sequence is TGCGCCAGCAGCGACTCTCCCTCGTCCGGGGAGCTGTTTTTT.

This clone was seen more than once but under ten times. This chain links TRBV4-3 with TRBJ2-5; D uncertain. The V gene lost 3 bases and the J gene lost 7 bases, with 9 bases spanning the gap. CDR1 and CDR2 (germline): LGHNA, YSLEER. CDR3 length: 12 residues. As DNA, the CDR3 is TGCGCCAGCAGCCAGGGCGTGGGGACCCAGTACTTC. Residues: CASSQGVGTQYF.

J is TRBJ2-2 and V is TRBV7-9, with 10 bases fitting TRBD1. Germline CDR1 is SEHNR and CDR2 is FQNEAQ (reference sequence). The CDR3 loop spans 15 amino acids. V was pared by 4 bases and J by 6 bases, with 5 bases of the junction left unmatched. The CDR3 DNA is TGTGCCAGCAGCTCAGGACAGGGGGTACCCGGGGAGCTGTTTTTT. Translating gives CASSSGQGVPGELFF.

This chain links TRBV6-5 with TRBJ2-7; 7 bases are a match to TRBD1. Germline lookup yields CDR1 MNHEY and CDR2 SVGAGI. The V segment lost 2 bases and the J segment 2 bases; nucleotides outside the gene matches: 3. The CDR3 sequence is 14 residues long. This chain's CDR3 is CASSYGTEPYEQYF. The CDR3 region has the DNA TGTGCCAGCAGTTACGGGACAGAGCCCTACGAGCAGTACTTC.

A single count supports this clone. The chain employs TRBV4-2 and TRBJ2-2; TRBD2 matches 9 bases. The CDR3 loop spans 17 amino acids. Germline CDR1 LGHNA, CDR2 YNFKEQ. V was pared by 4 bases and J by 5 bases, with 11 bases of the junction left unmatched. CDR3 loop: CASSRSGGSSGTGELFF. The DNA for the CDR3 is TGTGCCAGCAGCCGTAGCGGGGGTTCCTCAGGGACCGGGGAGCTGTTTTTT.

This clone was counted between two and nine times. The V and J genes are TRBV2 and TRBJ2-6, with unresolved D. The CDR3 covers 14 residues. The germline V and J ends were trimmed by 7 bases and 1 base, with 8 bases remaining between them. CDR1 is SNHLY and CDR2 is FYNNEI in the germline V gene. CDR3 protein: CASMIESGANVLTF. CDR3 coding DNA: TGTGCCAGCATGATAGAATCTGGGGCCAACGTCCTGACTTTC.

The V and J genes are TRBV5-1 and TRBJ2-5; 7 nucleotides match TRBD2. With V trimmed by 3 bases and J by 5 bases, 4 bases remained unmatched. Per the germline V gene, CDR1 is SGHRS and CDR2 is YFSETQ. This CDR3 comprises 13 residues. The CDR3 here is CASSSSGAETQYF. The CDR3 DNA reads TGCGCCAGCAGCTCCAGCGGGGCCGAGACCCAGTACTTC. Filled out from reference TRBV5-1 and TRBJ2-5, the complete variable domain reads KAGVTQTPRYLIKTRGQQVTLSCSPISGHRSVSWYQQTPGQGLQFLFEYFSETQRNKGNFPGRFSGRQFSNSRSEMNVSTLELGDSALYLCASSSSGAETQYFGPGTRLLVL.

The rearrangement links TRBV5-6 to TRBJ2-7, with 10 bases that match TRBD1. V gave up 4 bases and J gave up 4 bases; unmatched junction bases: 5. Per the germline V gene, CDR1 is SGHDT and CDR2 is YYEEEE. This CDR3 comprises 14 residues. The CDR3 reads CASSRDRGGYEQYF. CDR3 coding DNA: TGTGCCAGCAGCCGGGACAGGGGAGGTTACGAGCAGTACTTC.

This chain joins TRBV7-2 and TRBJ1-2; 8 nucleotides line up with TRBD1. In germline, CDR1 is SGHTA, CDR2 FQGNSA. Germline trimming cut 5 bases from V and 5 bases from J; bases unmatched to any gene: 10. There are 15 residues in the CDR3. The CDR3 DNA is TGTGCCAGCAGCCCCGGACAGGGCGTCACTTATGGCTACACCTTC. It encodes CASSPGQGVTYGYTF.

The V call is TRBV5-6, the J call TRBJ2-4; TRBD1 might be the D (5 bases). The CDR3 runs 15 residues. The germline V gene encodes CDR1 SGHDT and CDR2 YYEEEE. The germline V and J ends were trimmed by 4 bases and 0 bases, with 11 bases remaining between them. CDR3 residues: CASSVRRVAKNIQYF. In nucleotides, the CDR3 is TGTGCCAGCAGCGTCCGCAGGGTAGCCAAAAACATTCAGTACTTC.

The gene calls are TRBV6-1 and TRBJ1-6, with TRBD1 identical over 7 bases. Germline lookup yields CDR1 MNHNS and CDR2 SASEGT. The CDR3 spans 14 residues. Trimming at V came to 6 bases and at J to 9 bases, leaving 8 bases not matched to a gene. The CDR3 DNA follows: TGTGCCAGCAGGGACAGGCCGTCGGCTTCACCCCTCCACTTT. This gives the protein CASRDRPSASPLHF.

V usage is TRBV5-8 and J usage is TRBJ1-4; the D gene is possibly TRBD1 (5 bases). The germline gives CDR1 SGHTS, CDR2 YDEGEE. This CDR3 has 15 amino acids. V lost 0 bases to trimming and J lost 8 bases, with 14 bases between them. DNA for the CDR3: TGTGCCAGCAGCTTGGCGGGGACTAGAGAGGAAAAACTGTTTTTT. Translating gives CASSLAGTREEKLFF.

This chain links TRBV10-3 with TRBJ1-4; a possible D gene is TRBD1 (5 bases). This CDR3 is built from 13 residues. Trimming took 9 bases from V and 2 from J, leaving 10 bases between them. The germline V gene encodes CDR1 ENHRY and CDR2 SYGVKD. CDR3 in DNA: TGTGCCATTCAAGGGGCGACTAATGAAAAACTGTTTTTT. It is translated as CAIQGATNEKLFF.

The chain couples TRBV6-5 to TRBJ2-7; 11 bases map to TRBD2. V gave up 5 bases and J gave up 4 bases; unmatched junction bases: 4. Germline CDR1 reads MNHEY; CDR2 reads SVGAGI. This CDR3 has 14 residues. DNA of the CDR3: TGTGCCAGCAGTACCACTAGCGGGAGATACGAGCAGTACTTC. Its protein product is CASSTTSGRYEQYF.

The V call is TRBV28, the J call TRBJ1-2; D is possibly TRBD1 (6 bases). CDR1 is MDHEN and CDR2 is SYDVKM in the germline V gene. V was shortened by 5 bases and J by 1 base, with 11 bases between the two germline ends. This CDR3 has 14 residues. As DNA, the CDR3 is TGTGCCAGCAGTACAGGGAGTGATAACTATGGCTACACCTTC. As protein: CASSTGSDNYGYTF.

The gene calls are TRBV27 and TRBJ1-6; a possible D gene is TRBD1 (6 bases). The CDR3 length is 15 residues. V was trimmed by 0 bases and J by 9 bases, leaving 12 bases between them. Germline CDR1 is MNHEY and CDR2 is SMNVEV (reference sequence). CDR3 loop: CASSLSAGEGSPLHF. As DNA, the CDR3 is TGTGCCAGCAGTTTATCCGCAGGGGAGGGTTCACCCCTCCACTTT.

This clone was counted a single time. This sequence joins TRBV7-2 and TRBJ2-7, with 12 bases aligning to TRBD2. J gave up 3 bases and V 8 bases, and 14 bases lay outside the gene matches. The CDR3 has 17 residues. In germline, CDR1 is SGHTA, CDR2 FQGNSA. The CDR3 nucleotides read TGTGCCAGCTCCCTTACCGTGACTAGCGGGAGAAACTACGAGCAGTACTTC. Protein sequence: CASSLTVTSGRNYEQYF.

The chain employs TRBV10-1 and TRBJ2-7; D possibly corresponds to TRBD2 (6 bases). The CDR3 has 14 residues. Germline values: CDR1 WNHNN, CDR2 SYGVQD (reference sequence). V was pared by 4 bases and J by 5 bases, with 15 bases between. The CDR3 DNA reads TGCGCCAGCAGTGCGGGGACCCCGGGGGACGAGCAGTACTTC. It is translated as CASSAGTPGDEQYF.

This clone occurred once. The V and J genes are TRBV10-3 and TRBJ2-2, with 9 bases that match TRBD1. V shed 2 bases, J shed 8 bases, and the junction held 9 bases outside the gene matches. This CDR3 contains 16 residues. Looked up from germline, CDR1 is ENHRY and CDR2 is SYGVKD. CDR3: CAISEKPTGGTGELFF. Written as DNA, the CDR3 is TGTGCCATCAGTGAGAAACCGACAGGGGGGACGGGGGAGCTGTTTTTT.

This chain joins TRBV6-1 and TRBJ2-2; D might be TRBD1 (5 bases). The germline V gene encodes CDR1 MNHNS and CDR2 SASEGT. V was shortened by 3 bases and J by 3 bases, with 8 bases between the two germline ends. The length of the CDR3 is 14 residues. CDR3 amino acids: CASSDREDTGELFF. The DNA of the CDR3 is TGTGCCAGCAGTGACAGGGAAGACACCGGGGAGCTGTTTTTT.

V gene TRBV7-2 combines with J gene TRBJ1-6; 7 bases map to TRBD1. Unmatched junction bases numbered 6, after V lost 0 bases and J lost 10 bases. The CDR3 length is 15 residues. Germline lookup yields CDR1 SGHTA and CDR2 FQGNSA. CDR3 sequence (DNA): TGTGCCAGCAGCTTAGCCAGGGGGGTCGGATCACCCCTCCACTTT. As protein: CASSLARGVGSPLHF.

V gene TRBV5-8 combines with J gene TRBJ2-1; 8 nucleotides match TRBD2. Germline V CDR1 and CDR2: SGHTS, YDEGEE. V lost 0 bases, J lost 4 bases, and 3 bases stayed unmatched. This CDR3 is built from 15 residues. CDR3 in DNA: TGTGCCAGCAGCTTGGGGACTAGCTCTTACAATGAGCAGTTCTTC. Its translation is CASSLGTSSYNEQFF.